Shown below are 22 T cell receptor beta chains from a single sample sequenced in a study of CD4 T cells in relation to SARS-CoV-2 and coronaviruses. Using immunoSEQ multiplex PCR, the repertoire was profiled, and TCRdb retains in-frame clones only, with some absent. The data contain tens of thousands of clones, around 79% of them singletons. The unexposed donors gave CD4+ T cells in about 2010-2018, prior to COVID-19. The cells were cultured for approximately 10 days before CD4+ T cells were isolated. For these TCRs, the target antigens are not known. The sequencing sample was made of CD4+ T cells from PBMCs, cultured in vitro. The receptor set was obtained from a human donor in good health.

This sequence joins TRBV25-1 and TRBJ2-2, with D perhaps matching TRBD2 (6 bases). Per germline, CDR1 MGHDK and CDR2 SYGVNS. The CDR3 sequence is 15 residues long. V was trimmed by 6 bases and J by 0 bases, leaving 11 bases between them. CDR3 loop: CASRSGTPNTGELFF. The CDR3 DNA sequence: TGTGCCAGCAGGTCCGGGACTCCGAACACCGGGGAGCTGTTTTTT.

V gene TRBV5-1 combines with J gene TRBJ1-2; D may be TRBD1 (6 bases). V lost 4 bases, J lost 8 bases, and 18 bases lay in between. Germline V gives CDR1 SGHRS, CDR2 YFSETQ. This CDR3 contains 14 residues. CDR3 residues: CASSTTQGIDGYTF. CDR3 bases: TGCGCCAGCAGCACGACCCAGGGGATCGACGGCTACACCTTC.

The chain carries TRBV7-9 and TRBJ1-2; D is possibly TRBD1 (6 bases). The CDR3 spans 15 residues. Trimming stripped 5 bases from V and 4 bases from J, with 17 bases between. CDR1 is SEHNR and CDR2 is FQNEAQ in the germline V gene (reference sequence). CDR3 sequence (DNA): TGTGCCAGCAGCCGAGAGGGGGAGGGTAGCTATGGCTACACCTTC. Protein product: CASSREGEGSYGYTF.

The gene calls are TRBV7-9 and TRBJ2-7; D assignment may be TRBD1 or TRBD2 (6 bases each). Germline V CDR1 and CDR2: SEHNR, FQNEAQ (reference sequence). The CDR3 is 14 amino acids. With 3 bases removed from V and 6 bases from J, the gap between germline ends came to 15 bases. The CDR3 sequence: CASSFAPGAAEQYF. Written as DNA, the CDR3 is TGTGCCAGCAGCTTTGCTCCGGGGGCGGCCGAGCAGTACTTC.

This chain joins TRBV3-1 (or the pseudogene TRBV3-2) and TRBJ1-2; D not resolved. Trimming removed 0 bases at V and 5 bases at J, with 7 bases between. The CDR3 covers 13 residues. Germline CDR1 and CDR2: LGHDT and YNNKEL (reference sequence). The CDR3 region is CASSQEAGYGYTF. The DNA for the CDR3 is TGTGCCAGCAGCCAAGAGGCCGGGTATGGCTACACCTTC.

This clone was counted between two and nine times. The V gene is TRBV19, the J gene TRBJ2-1, with TRBD2 identical over 7 bases. Germline CDR1 and CDR2: LNHDA and SQIVND (reference sequence). CDR3 length equals 16 residues. J was trimmed by 4 bases and V by 5 bases; bases with no gene match: 11. The CDR3 region has the DNA TGTGCCAGTAGTGGGGAGGTTGGGGGGGGATACAATGAGCAGTTCTTC. Its protein product is CASSGEVGGGYNEQFF. Full variable domain (missing parts from reference TRBV19 and TRBJ2-1): DGGITQSPKYLFRKEGQNVTLSCEQNLNHDAMYWYRQDPGQGLRLIYYSQIVNDFQKGDIAEGYSVSREKKESFPLTVTSAQKNPTAFYLCASSGEVGGGYNEQFFGPGTRLTVL.

This chain connects TRBV6-5 to TRBJ2-2; perhaps TRBD1 as D (5 bases). CDR3 size: 15 residues. The V and J ends lost 6 bases and 1 base respectively, with 12 bases between them. The germline V gene encodes CDR1 MNHEY and CDR2 SVGAGI. The CDR3 bases are TGTGCCAGCAGCCAGGACACCTGGAACACCGGGGAGCTGTTTTTT. It yields the protein CASSQDTWNTGELFF.

This clone was counted only a few times. This chain connects TRBV4-1 to TRBJ1-6; D is uncertain. The CDR3 is 20 amino acids. Germline loops: CDR1 MGHRA, CDR2 YSYEKL. Trimming cost V 5 bases and J 0 bases, with 23 bases left between them. In DNA, the CDR3 is TGCGCCAGCAGCAGTAGGAGGGTCCTCCGGCCGAGCTCCTATAATTCACCCCTCCACTTT. Residues: CASSSRRVLRPSSYNSPLHF.

The rearrangement links TRBV19 to TRBJ1-2; D might be TRBD1 (6 bases). Germline CDR1 LNHDA, CDR2 SQIVND (reference sequence). Trimming shortened V by 7 bases and J by 4 bases, and 19 bases separated the two germline ends. This CDR3 is 15 amino acids long. CDR3 DNA: TGTGCCAGTACCTACCTACCTACAGGGCGCTATGGCTACACCTTC. It specifies CASTYLPTGRYGYTF.

This chain links TRBV18 with TRBJ1-1; D gene uncertain. Germline V gene lookup returns CDR1 KGHSH and CDR2 LQKENI. The CDR3 is made up of 13 amino acids. Trimming took 3 bases from V and 0 from J, leaving 5 bases between them. The CDR3 reads CASSPVVNTEAFF. DNA of the CDR3: TGTGCCAGCTCACCTGTTGTGAACACTGAAGCTTTCTTT.

The J gene is TRBJ1-2, the V gene TRBV30; D is ambiguous. V was cut by 0 bases and J by 4 bases, with 12 bases left in between. The CDR3 extends over 14 amino acids. Germline CDR1 and CDR2: GTSNPN and SVGIG (reference sequence). This chain's CDR3 is CAWSVRPSFYGYTF. The DNA for the CDR3 is TGTGCCTGGAGTGTGAGGCCATCATTCTATGGCTACACCTTC.

This rearrangement joins TRBV30 to TRBJ1-5; TRBD1 matches at 11 bases. Trimming at V came to 0 bases and at J to 5 bases, leaving 0 bases not matched to a gene. Germline CDR1 is GTSNPN and CDR2 is SVGIG (reference sequence). The CDR3 has 14 residues. The CDR3 sequence: CAWSVGQGDQPQHF. DNA for the CDR3: TGTGCCTGGAGTGTGGGACAGGGGGATCAGCCCCAGCATTTT.

The chain carries TRBV15 and TRBJ2-3, with D possibly matching TRBD1 (5 bases). V lost 1 base, J lost 2 bases, and 10 bases lay in between. Per germline, CDR1 LNHNV and CDR2 YYDKDF (reference sequence). The CDR3 length is 15 residues. The CDR3 protein is CATSRVAGFTDTQYF. DNA of the CDR3: TGTGCCACCAGCAGAGTTGCAGGGTTCACAGATACGCAGTATTTT.

V usage is TRBV5-1 and J usage is TRBJ1-2; D might be TRBD1 (6 bases). Germline CDR1 SGHRS, CDR2 YFSETQ. The CDR3 consists of 14 residues. V was clipped by 4 bases and J by 4 bases, with 14 bases between them. The CDR3 DNA reads as TGCGCCAGCAGCGAAAGGGGGGGTGCCTATGGCTACACCTTC. Amino acids: CASSERGGAYGYTF.

This clone was recorded once. This chain joins TRBV6-5 and TRBJ1-2, with 8 bases matching TRBD1. The CDR3 loop spans 14 amino acids. J was trimmed by 8 bases and V by 6 bases; bases with no gene match: 11. The germline CDR1 and CDR2 sequences are MNHEY and SVGAGI. The DNA for the CDR3 is TGTGCCAGCAGACCTGGGACAGGTACCTACGGCTACACCTTC. It is translated as CASRPGTGTYGYTF.

The sample holds one count of this clone. The CDR3 is CASSFALGGGEKLFF. CDR3 nucleotide sequence: TGTGCCAGTAGTTTCGCGCTCGGGGGTGGCGAAAAACTGTTTTTT. This chain connects TRBV19 to TRBJ1-4; weak D call: TRBD1 (5 bases). CDR3 length: 15 residues. The germline V and J ends were trimmed by 5 bases and 8 bases, with 18 bases remaining between them. The germline gives CDR1 LNHDA, CDR2 SQIVND (reference sequence).

This clone has a handful of counts. The V call is TRBV5-1, the J call TRBJ2-2; D unresolved. This CDR3 is built from 14 residues. Germline V gene lookup returns CDR1 SGHRS and CDR2 YFSETQ. V was cut by 0 bases and J by 1 base, with 4 bases left in between. CDR3 sequence reads: CASSLGQNTGELFF. CDR3 bases: TGCGCCAGCAGCTTGGGACAGAACACCGGGGAGCTGTTTTTT.

CDR3 in amino acids: CASSIIGRALTDTQYF. The CDR3 coding sequence is TGTGCCAGTAGTATAATCGGGAGGGCCTTGACAGATACGCAGTATTTT. The chain recombines TRBV19 with TRBJ2-3, with 8 positions matching TRBD2. This CDR3 contains 16 residues. Germline CDR1 reads LNHDA; CDR2 reads SQIVND (reference sequence). With V trimmed by 2 bases and J by 3 bases, 7 bases remained unmatched.

CDR3 coding DNA: TGTGCCAGCAGGCGTCAGGGGGCAACGTCCACTGAAGCTTTCTTT. Protein product: CASRRQGATSTEAFF. This chain joins TRBV25-1 and TRBJ1-1; 8 bases are shared with TRBD1. J gave up 4 bases and V 6 bases, and 10 bases lay outside the gene matches. The CDR3 is 15 amino acids. Germline lookup yields CDR1 MGHDK and CDR2 SYGVNS.

This clone was seen more than once but under ten times. This chain links TRBV20-1 with TRBJ2-1, with D unclear. Trimming removed 3 bases from V and 6 bases from J, with 6 bases in between. The germline V gene encodes CDR1 DFQATT and CDR2 SNEGSKA (reference sequence). The length of the CDR3 is 11 residues. CDR3 sequence: CSASQSNEQFF. The CDR3 nucleotides are TGCAGTGCTAGCCAGAGCAATGAGCAGTTCTTC.

The chain combines TRBV18 with TRBJ1-2; a weak D match, TRBD1 (6 bases). This CDR3 is 13 amino acids long. Trimming removed 2 bases from V and 9 bases from J, with 13 bases in between. CDR1 KGHSH and CDR2 LQKENI come from the germline V gene. CDR3 region: CASSPDGGRSYTF. The CDR3 region has the DNA TGTGCCAGCTCACCAGACGGGGGCAGGAGCTACACCTTC.

This clone was observed a single time. The rearrangement links TRBV6-2 or TRBV6-3 to TRBJ1-1, with D unresolved. Trimming pared 2 bases from V and 3 bases from J, leaving 7 bases between. CDR3 length equals 13 residues. The germline V gene has CDR1 MNHEY and CDR2 SVGEGT. The CDR3: CASSYRRDTEAFF. The CDR3 nucleotides read TGTGCCAGCAGTTACCGAAGGGACACTGAAGCTTTCTTT.